This T cell receptor beta chain originates from a study of shared clonotypes between healthy human individuals. Notes on this clone: At one end, the junction sequence differs from germline, possibly due to a read error.

Germline loops: CDR1 WSHSY, CDR2 SAAADI. The CDR3 extends over 13 amino acids. Produced via immunoSEQ multiplex PCR; TCRdb's table is partial and in-frame only. Of almost 750,000 clones in the sample, over 60% are singletons; the top ten hold under 2%. The receptor's source is a woman in her 30s in good health. The sample comprised memory CD4+ T cells sorted from blood. Subset meaning: CD45RA-negative fraction. The chain joins TRBV10-2 to TRBJ1-2; D uncertain. This CDR3 reads CASSEDARTKRPF. CDR3 in DNA: TGCGCCAGCAGTGAGGACGCGCGAACAAAGAGGCCGTTC.